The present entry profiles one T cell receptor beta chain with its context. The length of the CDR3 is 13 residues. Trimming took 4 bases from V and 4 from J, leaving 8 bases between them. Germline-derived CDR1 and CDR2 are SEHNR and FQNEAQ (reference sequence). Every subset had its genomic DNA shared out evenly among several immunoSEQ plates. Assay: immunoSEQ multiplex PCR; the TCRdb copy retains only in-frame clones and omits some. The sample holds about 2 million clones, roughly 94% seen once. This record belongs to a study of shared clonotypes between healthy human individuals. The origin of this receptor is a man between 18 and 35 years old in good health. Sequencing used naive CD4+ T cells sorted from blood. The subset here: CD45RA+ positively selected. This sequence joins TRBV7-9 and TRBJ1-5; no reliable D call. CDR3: CASSSGQNQPQHF. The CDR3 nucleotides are TGTGCCAGCAGCTCCGGCCAGAATCAGCCCCAGCATTTT. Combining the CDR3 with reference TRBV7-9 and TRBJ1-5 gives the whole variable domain DTGVSQNPRHKITKRGQNVTFRCDPISEHNRLYWYRQTLGQGPEFLTYFQNEAQLEKSRLLSDRFSAERPKGSFSTLEIQRTEQGDSAMYLCASSSGQNQPQHFGDGTRLSIL.